The 21 T cell receptor beta chains in this list originate from one sample, sequenced in a study of shared clonotypes between healthy human individuals. Clones were sequenced by immunoSEQ multiplex PCR, and TCRdb holds only the in-frame ones, with some missing. The repertoire holds about 680,000 clones, with less than 80% as singletons. Sequencing was performed on memory CD4+ T cells sorted from blood. The subset was: CD45RA-negative fraction. The receptors derive from a woman aged 25-40 years in good health.

CDR3 DNA sequence: TGTGCCAGCAGTGGACAACAGGCGAACACTGAAGCTTTCTTT. Amino acids: CASSGQQANTEAFF. The chain recombines TRBV6-1 with TRBJ1-1, with D tentatively TRBD1 (5 bases). The V gene lost 4 bases and the J gene lost 1 base, with 10 bases spanning the gap. The V gene's germline CDR1 is MNHNS and CDR2 SASEGT. The CDR3 has 14 amino acids.

This sequence joins TRBV13 and TRBJ2-2, with D possibly being TRBD1 or TRBD2 (5 bases each). The CDR3 consists of 14 residues. CDR1 is PRHDT and CDR2 is FYEKMQ in the germline V gene (reference sequence). Trimming pared 6 bases from V and 3 bases from J, leaving 11 bases between. The CDR3 sequence is CASSDEGYTGELFF. CDR3 nucleotide sequence: TGTGCCAGCAGTGACGAGGGGTACACCGGGGAGCTGTTTTTT.

The V and J genes are TRBV28 and TRBJ1-5; D is unresolved. The V gene lost 7 bases and the J gene lost 0 bases, with 16 bases spanning the gap. Germline CDR1 is MDHEN and CDR2 is SYDVKM. The CDR3 sequence is 16 residues long. The CDR3 region is CASTSWAGSSNQPQHF. The DNA for the CDR3 is TGTGCCAGCACCTCTTGGGCCGGGTCTAGCAATCAGCCCCAGCATTTT.

This clone has a single count. This rearrangement joins TRBV5-1 to TRBJ2-5; D is undetermined. Germline values: CDR1 SGHRS, CDR2 YFSETQ. The germline V and J ends were trimmed by 0 bases and 5 bases, with 11 bases remaining between them. The CDR3 is 14 residues long. CDR3 sequence: CASSLARVRETQYF. Written as DNA, the CDR3 is TGCGCCAGCAGCTTGGCCCGGGTCAGGGAGACCCAGTACTTC.

The chain links TRBV28 to TRBJ2-5; perhaps TRBD1 as D (5 bases). Germline V gene data show CDR1 as MDHEN and CDR2 as SYDVKM. The V and J ends lost 5 bases and 4 bases respectively, with 14 bases between them. The CDR3 is 14 amino acids. The CDR3 protein is CASSNYRSRETQYF. CDR3 sequence (DNA): TGTGCCAGCAGTAATTACAGGAGTAGAGAGACCCAGTACTTC.

The gene calls are TRBV28 and TRBJ1-4; a possible D gene is TRBD1 (6 bases). This CDR3 region has 16 residues. Germline CDR1 and CDR2: MDHEN and SYDVKM. V was trimmed by 6 bases and J by 4 bases, leaving 18 bases between them. The CDR3 protein is CASSLFRGRINEKLFF. CDR3 sequence (DNA): TGTGCCAGCAGCTTGTTCAGGGGAAGAATTAATGAAAAACTGTTTTTT.

The V and J genes are TRBV2 and TRBJ2-7; D possibly matches TRBD1 or TRBD2 (6 bases each). Germline loops: CDR1 SNHLY, CDR2 FYNNEI. Trimming removed 7 bases from V and 5 bases from J, with 15 bases in between. There are 13 residues in the CDR3. CDR3 sequence (DNA): TGTGCCAGCAAGTTGGGGGGCTTCAACGAGCAGTACTTC. Residues: CASKLGGFNEQYF.

The V gene is TRBV11-2, the J gene TRBJ2-7; TRBD2 aligns across 10 bases. V gave up 4 bases and J gave up 0 bases; unmatched junction bases: 9. Per germline, CDR1 SGHAT and CDR2 FQNNGV. The CDR3 has 17 residues. The CDR3 DNA is TGTGCCAGCAGCTATAGCGGGGGACTAGCGTCCTCCTACGAGCAGTACTTC. Protein: CASSYSGGLASSYEQYF.

This clone was detected only a few times. CDR3 amino acids: CASSEAWLDRASEAFF. In nucleotides, the CDR3 is TGTGCCAGCAGTGAAGCTTGGTTGGACAGGGCGAGTGAAGCTTTCTTT. The chain joins TRBV6-1 to TRBJ1-1; 8 nucleotides align to TRBD1. This CDR3 is built from 16 residues. Losses at the gene ends were 0 bases for V and 7 bases for J; bases not matched to a gene: 10. Looked up from germline, CDR1 is MNHNS and CDR2 is SASEGT.

Turning to this clone: Different DNA sequences within this sample yield the same CDR3. V is TRBV2 and J is TRBJ1-3; D might be TRBD1 (5 bases). The CDR3 runs 13 residues. Trimming stripped 4 bases from V and 4 bases from J, with 8 bases between. In germline, CDR1 is SNHLY, CDR2 FYNNEI. CDR3 sequence: CASSGGFGNTIYF. CDR3 coding DNA: TGTGCCAGCAGTGGGGGGTTCGGAAACACCATATATTTT. The full variable domain, in which reference TRBV2 and TRBJ1-3 provide the parts outside the CDR3, is EPEVTQTPSHQVTQMGQEVILRCVPISNHLYFYWYRQILGQKVEFLVSFYNNEISEKSEIFDDQFSVERPDGSNFTLKIRSTKLEDSAMYFCASSGGFGNTIYFGEGSWLTVV.

CDR3 sequence reads: CASSLDASGRWDTQYF. CDR3 DNA sequence: TGTGCCAGCAGCTTAGATGCTAGCGGGAGGTGGGATACGCAGTATTTT. This chain uses TRBV7-2 with TRBJ2-3, with 11 positions matching TRBD2. The V gene's germline CDR1 is SGHTA and CDR2 FQGNSA. The CDR3 is made up of 16 amino acids. J gave up 6 bases and V 1 base, and 6 bases lay outside the gene matches.

The chain is built from TRBV11-2 and TRBJ2-1, with D perhaps matching TRBD2 (5 bases). CDR1 is SGHAT and CDR2 is FQNNGV in the germline V gene. V was cut by 5 bases and J by 8 bases, with 16 bases left in between. CDR3 length equals 14 residues. CDR3 sequence: CASSLTLVSDEQFF. The CDR3 bases are TGTGCCAGCAGCCTCACACTAGTATCCGATGAGCAGTTCTTC.

The gene calls are TRBV5-1 and TRBJ2-7; no clear D gene. Deletions cut 2 bases from V and 1 base from J, with 7 bases between. CDR1 SGHRS and CDR2 YFSETQ come from the germline V gene. This CDR3 comprises 13 residues. The CDR3 coding sequence is TGCGCCAGCAGCTTTGACGGATCCTACGAGCAGTACTTC. Amino acid sequence: CASSFDGSYEQYF.

This clone has ten or more counts. This rearrangement joins TRBV4-1 to TRBJ2-5, with D possibly TRBD2 on 6 matching bases. The CDR3 consists of 15 residues. Trimming took off 2 bases at V and 3 bases at J, with 13 bases between the two ends. From germline, CDR1 is MGHRA and CDR2 YSYEKL. CDR3 protein: CASSQYGTGEETQYF. CDR3 nucleotides: TGCGCCAGCAGCCAATATGGGACTGGGGAAGAGACCCAGTACTTC.

This chain connects TRBV2 to TRBJ1-2, with D maybe TRBD1 (5 bases). Per germline, CDR1 SNHLY and CDR2 FYNNEI. V gave up 6 bases and J gave up 7 bases, with 9 bases separating them. The CDR3 is made up of 11 amino acids. The CDR3 protein is CASRGDIGYTF. DNA for the CDR3: TGTGCCAGCAGAGGGGATATTGGCTACACCTTC. The full variable domain, its missing parts supplied by reference TRBV2 and TRBJ1-2, is EPEVTQTPSHQVTQMGQEVILRCVPISNHLYFYWYRQILGQKVEFLVSFYNNEISEKSEIFDDQFSVERPDGSNFTLKIRSTKLEDSAMYFCASRGDIGYTFGSGTRLTVV.

The V and J genes are TRBV11-2 and TRBJ2-6; no firm D call. V lost 6 bases, J lost 0 bases, and 6 bases lay in between. Per the germline V gene, CDR1 is SGHAT and CDR2 is FQNNGV. The CDR3 contains 14 residues. The DNA of the CDR3 is TGTGCCAGCAGGGCGAGCTCTGGGGCCAACGTCCTGACTTTC. Translated: CASRASSGANVLTF.

This chain uses TRBV5-1 with TRBJ2-7; 11 bases match TRBD2. Losses at the gene ends were 3 bases for V and 2 bases for J; bases not matched to a gene: 7. Per germline, CDR1 SGHRS and CDR2 YFSETQ. This CDR3 has 16 amino acids. CDR3 coding DNA: TGCGCCAGCAGCTGGGGACTAGCGGAACCCCCCTACGAGCAGTACTTC. Translation: CASSWGLAEPPYEQYF.

This sequence joins TRBV15 and TRBJ1-1; D remains unclear. CDR1 is LNHNV, CDR2 YYDKDF, per germline (reference sequence). This CDR3 has 13 residues. V was trimmed by 6 bases and J by 0 bases, leaving 8 bases between them. CDR3 residues: CATSQKMNTEAFF. The CDR3 region has the DNA TGTGCCACCAGTCAGAAGATGAACACTGAAGCTTTCTTT.

This clone is a singleton in its sample. The rearrangement joins TRBV5-1 to TRBJ2-2; 7 nucleotides match TRBD1. Germline lookup yields CDR1 SGHRS and CDR2 YFSETQ. V was pared by 1 base and J by 5 bases, with 5 bases of the junction left unmatched. The length of the CDR3 is 15 residues. DNA for the CDR3: TGCGCCAGCAGCTTGATGTCAGGGGGTACCGGGGAGCTGTTTTTT. Translating gives CASSLMSGGTGELFF.

This clone has a handful of counts. V is TRBV7-5 and J is TRBJ1-5; TRBD1 is the table's D call and was not checked against the DNA. TRBV7-5 is a pseudogene. The CDR3 runs to 17 residues. The CDR3 DNA follows: TGTGTCAGAAGCTTACCTCCCTGCGTACAGCTTAATCAGCCCCAGCATTTT. It yields the protein CVRSLPPCVQLNQPQHF.

This clone came up a few times. This chain connects TRBV4-2 to TRBJ2-2; 9 bases line up with TRBD2. This CDR3 region has 15 residues. CDR1 and CDR2 from the germline V gene are LGHNA and YNFKEQ. The J segment lost 6 bases and the V segment lost 3 bases, leaving 5 bases of the junction unmatched. The CDR3 nucleotides are TGTGCCAGCAGCCAGGTAGCGGGAGCCCCCGGGGAGCTGTTTTTT. This sequence encodes CASSQVAGAPGELFF.